This entry is about one TCR beta chain. This sample is part of a study of memory CD4+ T cells and cytomegalovirus serostatus. Study summary: Of the healthy Belgian adults, 9 were CMV seropositive and 20 to 30 seronegative.

Single viable CD3+CD4+CD8-CD45RO+ cells were sorted as the memory CD4+ T cells. Sequencing was performed with immunoSEQ multiplex PCR; in TCRdb, only in-frame clones are kept and a portion is missing. The sample has roughly 76,000 clones, roughly 78% seen once. The CDR3 consists of 15 residues. V gave up 4 bases and J gave up 0 bases; unmatched junction bases: 4. The chain links TRBV5-3 to TRBJ1-1, with TRBD1 matching 9 bases. TRBV5-3 is treated as an ORF (open reading frame) with a function not yet certain. The sequence was obtained from an adult in good health and CMV-seropositive. Specimen: memory CD4+ T cells from blood. In DNA, the CDR3 is TGTGCCAGAAGCCGAAGGGACAGGGTGAACACTGAAGCTTTCTTT. This gives the protein CARSRRDRVNTEAFF.